This TCR beta chain was documented in a study of beta chain features in type 1 diabetes. This clone has ten or more counts. The same CDR3 arises from other DNA sequences in this sample as well. What was sequenced were expressed TCRB transcripts, since all of the isolated RNA had been reverse transcribed. Only in-frame clones appear in the TCRdb table, and some are missing; sequencing was by immunoSEQ multiplex PCR. Of some 160,000 clones listed, roughly 9% were seen once; the top ten hold 2% to 2.5%. The V end lost 5 bases, the J end lost 4 bases, and 7 bases lay between the germline ends. The CDR3 totals 11 residues. CDR1 SGHRS and CDR2 YFSETQ come from the germline V gene.

The specimen sequenced was central memory CD4+ T cells from blood. The receptor comes from a woman aged 18-29 years in good health. V usage is TRBV5-1 and J usage is TRBJ2-7; D remains ambiguous. This chain's CDR3 is CASRSEYEQYF. In DNA form, the CDR3 reads TGCGCCAGCAGAAGTGAGTACGAGCAGTACTTC. Looking up the rest from reference TRBV5-1 and TRBJ2-7 gives the full variable domain: KAGVTQTPRYLIKTRGQQVTLSCSPISGHRSVSWYQQTPGQGLQFLFEYFSETQRNKGNFPGRFSGRQFSNSRSEMNVSTLELGDSALYLCASRSEYEQYFGPGTRLTVT.